A selection of T cell receptor beta chains follows, all from one sample in a study of OX40 agonist ivuxolimab in advanced cancers. Sequencing was performed with immunoSEQ multiplex PCR; in TCRdb, only in-frame clones are kept and a portion is missing. The sample includes 120,000 or so clones, 80% to 95% of them seen just once. Specimen: CD4+ or CD8+ T cells sorted from blood, collected in a trial of the OX40 agonist ivuxolimab. All receptors come from an adult with an advanced solid tumor such as melanoma, head and neck, liver or kidney cancer. Both conserved end residues are part of each CDR3. A D gene is named only where the DNA matches it firmly. Expanded clones get a size class; other rows say once, few or many, or leave the size out.

CASSQGPLSYEQYF,TGTGCCAGCAGCCAGGGACCGCTTAGCTACGAGCAGTACTTC,NA,14,NA,TRBV14,TRBJ2-7
CASGYAGGELFF,TGTGCTAGTGGTTATGCGGGGGGGGAGCTGTTTTTT,once,12,NA,TRBV12-5,TRBJ2-2
CASSSSSTVGTEAFF,NA,NA,15,NA,TRBV10-2,TRBJ1-1
CASSFGGRGADTQYF,TGTGCCAGCAGCTTTGGGGGCAGGGGCGCAGATACGCAGTATTTT,NA,15,NA,TRBV7-3,TRBJ2-3
CASSASLQGSGNTIYF,TGTGCCAGTAGTGCCTCTCTACAGGGGTCCGGAAACACCATATATTTT,NA,16,TRBD1,TRBV19,TRBJ1-3
CASSGVDPWRDEQFF,TGTGCCAGCAGTGGGGTGGATCCATGGAGGGATGAGCAGTTCTTC,NA,15,NA,TRBV2,TRBJ2-1
CASSIEGTGRPGNTIYF,TGTGCCAGTAGTATCGAAGGGACAGGGAGGCCTGGAAACACCATATATTTT,NA,17,TRBD1,TRBV19,TRBJ1-3
CAISEGQGTDTQYF,TGTGCCATCAGTGAGGGGCAGGGCACAGATACGCAGTATTTT,NA,14,NA,TRBV6-6,TRBJ2-3
CASKRLAGNADTQYF,TGCGCCAGCAAAAGACTAGCGGGAAACGCAGATACGCAGTATTTT,NA,15,TRBD2,TRBV5-1,TRBJ2-3
CASRPTGVPMDTQYF,TGTGCCAGCAGGCCGACAGGGGTTCCGATGGATACGCAGTATTTT,once,15,TRBD1,TRBV2,TRBJ2-3
CASSDIRTPTYEQYF,TGTGCCAGCAGTGATATCAGGACGCCCACCTACGAGCAGTACTTC,few,15,NA,TRBV6-1,TRBJ2-7